The present TCR beta chain was sequenced within a study of OX40 agonist ivuxolimab in advanced cancers. Study-level background: Prior therapy, whether anti-PD-1, anti-PD-L1 or anti-CTLA-4, was allowed, and about 40% had some.

Concerning this clone: One junction end disagrees with the germline gene, perhaps due to a read error. Other DNA variants within this sample encode the same CDR3.

Sequenced by immunoSEQ multiplex PCR; TCRdb stores in-frame clones only, minus some. The sample lists about 67,000 clones; roughly 84% were seen once. Per the germline V gene, CDR1 is MGHRA and CDR2 is YSYEKL. This CDR3 has 18 amino acids. The chain uses TRBV4-1 and TRBJ2-6; possibly TRBD2 for D (7 bases). Sequenced here: CD4+ or CD8+ T cells sorted from blood, sampled in a trial of the OX40 agonist ivuxolimab. This TCR came from an adult with an advanced solid tumor such as melanoma, head and neck, liver or kidney cancer. The CDR3 region is CASSQGTGGAAGANVLTF. CDR3 DNA: TGCGCCAGCAGCCAAGGTACGGGGGGCGCAGCTGGGGCCAATGTCCTGACTTTC.